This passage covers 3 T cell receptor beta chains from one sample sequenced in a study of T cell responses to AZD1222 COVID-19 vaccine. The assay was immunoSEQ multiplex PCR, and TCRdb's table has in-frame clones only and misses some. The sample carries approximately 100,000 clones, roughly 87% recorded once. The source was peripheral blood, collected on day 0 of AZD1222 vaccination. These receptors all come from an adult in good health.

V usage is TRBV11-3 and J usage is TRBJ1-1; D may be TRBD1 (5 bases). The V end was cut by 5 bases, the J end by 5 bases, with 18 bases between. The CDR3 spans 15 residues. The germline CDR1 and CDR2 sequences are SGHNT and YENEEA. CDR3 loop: CASSLPRADSTEAFF. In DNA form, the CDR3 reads TGTGCCAGCAGCCTTCCCAGGGCGGATTCGACTGAAGCTTTCTTT.

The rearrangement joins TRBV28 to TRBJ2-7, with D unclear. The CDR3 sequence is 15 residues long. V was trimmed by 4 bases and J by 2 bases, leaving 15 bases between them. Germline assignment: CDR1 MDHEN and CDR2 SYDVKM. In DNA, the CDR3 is TGTGCCAGCAGTTCCCCACCTCAGGCTACCTACGAGCAGTACTTC. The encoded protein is CASSSPPQATYEQYF.

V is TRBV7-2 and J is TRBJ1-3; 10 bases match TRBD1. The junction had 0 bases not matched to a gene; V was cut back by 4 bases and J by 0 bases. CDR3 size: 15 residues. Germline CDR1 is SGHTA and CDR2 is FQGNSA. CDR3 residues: CASSWDRGSGNTIYF. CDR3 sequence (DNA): TGTGCCAGCAGCTGGGACAGGGGCTCTGGAAACACCATATATTTT.